This T cell receptor (beta chain) was retrieved from a study of early T cells in non-severe SARS-CoV-2 infection. The CDR3 spans 14 residues. Trimming removed 3 bases from V and 8 bases from J; junction bases left unmatched: 6. This clonotype was seen at least ten times. Molecules of cDNA were individually given unique molecular identifiers that were attached to them. TCRdb fed the 5' RACE reads into MiXCR, producing one record per CDR3 protein. Counted here are about 77,000 distinct CDR3 sequences, over 8.5% occurring once; the ten biggest clones make up 4.8%. The rearrangement links TRBV12-3 or TRBV12-4 to TRBJ1-4; 7 bases fit TRBD1. The sequence was collected from an adult who was a healthcare worker with PCR-confirmed SARS-CoV-2 infection or an uninfected control (not recorded which). The sample consisted of whole blood. The CDR3 loop is CASSFGRGYEKLFF. The CDR3, as DNA: TGTGCCAGCAGTTTCGGCAGGGGGTACGAAAAACTGTTTTTT.